This T cell receptor (beta chain) is drawn from a study of T-cell reconstitution after alpha-beta-depleted transplantation in children. Preparing the TCRbeta library involved the use of unique molecular identifiers. One entry per CDR3 protein results from TCRdb running MiXCR on the PCR reads. The sample comprises some 250,000 distinct CDR3 sequences, around 11% of which are singletons, and roughly 2.8% rests with the top ten. V was shortened by 1 base and J by 1 base, with 18 bases between the two germline ends. The CDR3 is 18 residues long. Germline CDR1 is SEHNR and CDR2 is FQNEAQ (reference sequence).

This sequence originates from a human donor who donated a stem cell graft to a child with acute lymphoblastic leukemia. The sample was PBMCs from the stem cell graft donor, taken from the stem cell graft. This chain links TRBV7-9 with TRBJ2-3; possible D gene TRBD1, 5 bases. The DNA of the CDR3 is TGTGCCAGCAGCTTAGTTCGCAAGACAGCTCGGGGCACAGATACGCAGTATTTT. This codes for CASSLVRKTARGTDTQYF.